This T cell receptor (beta chain) is drawn from a study of CD8 T cell repertoires and HIV-1 epitope variants. CDR1 and CDR2 from the germline V gene are GTSNPN and SVGIG (reference sequence). The CDR3 length is 14 residues. V gave up 5 bases and J gave up 3 bases; unmatched junction bases: 6. Sequencing used immunoSEQ multiplex PCR; TCRdb keeps in-frame clones, though not all of them. The table has about 95,000 clones, over 70% seen once. The sequencing input was uncultured baseline CD8+ T cells from peripheral blood mononuclear cells (PBMCs). This chain joins TRBV30 and TRBJ2-4; 8 nucleotides match TRBD1. This TCR was recovered from a male donor with HIV. For the CDR3, the DNA is TGTGCCTGGGCCTCGGGGACAGGCAAAAACATTCAGTACTTC. Its translation is CAWASGTGKNIQYF.